The rows below give T cell receptor beta chains drawn from one sample of a study of blood T cell repertoires in COVID-19. This table comes from immunoSEQ multiplex PCR, and its TCRdb copy is limited to in-frame clones, with some not included. The data contain roughly 700,000 clones, about 90% of them singletons. Sequenced sample: peripheral blood. Source of these receptors: a woman aged 18-29 years with acute or convalescent COVID-19. Each CDR3 is given with its conserved first and last residue.

v_call cdr3_aa
TRBV27 CASSPGQGNTEAFF
TRBV5-4 CASSPTGSGNTIYF
TRBV6-5 CASSYGGGYGYTF
TRBV18 CASSPQGPGETQYF
TRBV11-2 CASSLRQGAWETQYF
TRBV18 CASSPPIRQGENEQFF
TRBV20-1 CSARAFYGYTF
TRBV30 CAWSEGYYGYTF
TRBV4-1 CASSLGTAYLGANVLTF
TRBV29-1 CSVERGAYGYTF